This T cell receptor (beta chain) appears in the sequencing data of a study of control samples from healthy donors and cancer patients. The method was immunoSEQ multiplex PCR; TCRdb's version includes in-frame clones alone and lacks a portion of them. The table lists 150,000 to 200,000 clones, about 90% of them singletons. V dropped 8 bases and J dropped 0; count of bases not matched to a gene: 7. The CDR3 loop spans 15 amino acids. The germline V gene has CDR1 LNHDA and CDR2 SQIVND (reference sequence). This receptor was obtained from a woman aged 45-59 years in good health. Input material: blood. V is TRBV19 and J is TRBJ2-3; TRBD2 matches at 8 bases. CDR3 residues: CASRGGPTSTDTQYF. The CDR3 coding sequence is TGTGCCAGTCGCGGGGGGCCGACTAGCACAGATACGCAGTATTTT.